These 5 T cell receptor beta chains were all obtained from the same sample, sequenced in a study of regulatory T cells in long-lasting Graves disease. Arm-PCR of CDR3 regions and iRepertoire HTBI primers were used to build TCR beta libraries. TCRdb called the multiplex PCR reads again in MiXCR, with one record for every CDR3 protein. This table has about 520,000 distinct CDR3 sequences, around 12% appearing once. Regarding time point: newly diagnosed GD, antithyroid drugs for less than 3 months. Construction of the TCR library relied on RNA isolated from PBMCs. The data were also submitted as part of a second study, on T cells in Graves' hyperthyroidism and ophthalmopathy.

The sample consisted of peripheral blood mononuclear cells (PBMCs), taken at new diagnosis, from a patient treated with antithyroid drugs. All receptors come from a woman aged 30 to 39 with Graves disease.

This clonotype was recorded a few times. This chain links TRBV18 with TRBJ2-7, with 9 bases that match TRBD1. Germline V gene sequence: CDR1 KGHSH, CDR2 LQKENI. With V trimmed by 4 bases and J by 5 bases, 3 bases remained unmatched. This CDR3 spans 13 amino acids. The CDR3 DNA reads as TGTGCCAGCTCACAGGGACAGGGCAACGAGCAGTACTTC. It specifies CASSQGQGNEQYF.

This clonotype showed up many times. J is TRBJ1-1 and V is TRBV19, with D perhaps TRBD1 (6 bases). CDR3 length: 15 amino acids. The germline gives CDR1 LNHDA, CDR2 SQIVND (reference sequence). V gave up 6 bases and J gave up 1 base, with 15 bases separating them. The CDR3, as DNA: TGTGCCAGTAGGGTTACAGGGATAAGGAACACTGAAGCTTTCTTT. It codes for CASRVTGIRNTEAFF.

The J gene is TRBJ2-7, the V gene TRBV4-1; 8 nucleotides align to TRBD2. The CDR3 is made up of 16 amino acids. Germline-derived CDR1 and CDR2 are MGHRA and YSYEKL. Losses at the gene ends were 4 bases for V and 0 bases for J; bases not matched to a gene: 8. CDR3 DNA: TGCGCCAGCAGCCCTCTTGGGGCGGGAGGCTCCTACGAGCAGTACTTC. Residues: CASSPLGAGGSYEQYF.

This clonotype was seen repeatedly, ten times or more. This chain uses TRBV7-2 with TRBJ2-7, with no clear D. The CDR3 is 13 amino acids. V was pared by 5 bases and J by 2 bases, with 10 bases between. Germline lookup yields CDR1 SGHTA and CDR2 FQGNSA. This CDR3 reads CASSAPLAYEQYF. The DNA of the CDR3 is TGTGCCAGCAGCGCCCCCCTAGCCTACGAGCAGTACTTC. The full variable domain, in which reference TRBV7-2 and TRBJ2-7 provide the parts outside the CDR3, is GAGVSQSPSNKVTEKGKDVELRCDPISGHTALYWYRQSLGQGLEFLIYFQGNSAPDKSGLPSDRFSAERTGGSVSTLTIQRTQQEDSAVYLCASSAPLAYEQYFGPGTRLTVT.

The gene calls are TRBV18 and TRBJ1-1; 7 nucleotides agree with TRBD1. Losses at the gene ends were 6 bases for V and 3 bases for J; bases not matched to a gene: 7. CDR1 KGHSH and CDR2 LQKENI come from the germline V gene. The CDR3 is 14 amino acids. CDR3: CASSPAGQYTEAFF. Here the CDR3 DNA reads TGTGCCAGCTCCCCGGCGGGACAGTACACTGAAGCTTTCTTT.